This T cell receptor (beta chain) was recovered during a study of blood T cell repertoires in COVID-19. In the study overall: Acute-phase and convalescent COVID-19 samples originated in the United States, Italy and Spain. Sample material is recorded as cDNA or gDNA derived from T cells, B-cell-depleted T cells, or PBMCs.

Seattle cases were enrolled at active infection and followed longitudinally. CDR3 size: 15 residues. The germline V and J ends were trimmed by 3 bases and 0 bases, with 11 bases remaining between them. In germline, CDR1 is ENHRY, CDR2 SYGVKD. Original processing methods: Amplification from reference gene primers served as the basis for estimated nucleated cell counts. The table came from immunoSEQ multiplex PCR; TCRdb's copy has only in-frame clones and leaves some out. D and trimming come from the DNA, and the V and J calls and clone size come from that table. This table holds roughly 440,000 clones, approximately 88% found once.

The sequenced sample was peripheral blood. This chain links TRBV10-3 with TRBJ1-2; tentatively, D is TRBD1 (6 bases). The origin of this receptor is a woman aged 50 to 60 with COVID-19, enrolled during active disease. Here the CDR3 reads CAISDTGTSNYGYTF. CDR3 DNA: TGTGCCATCAGTGATACAGGGACATCTAACTATGGCTACACCTTC.